This TCR beta chain stems from a study of T cells in Graves' hyperthyroidism and ophthalmopathy. Study in general: Peripheral blood was drawn at first diagnosis, prior to all treatment.

Germline CDR1 is MGHRA and CDR2 is YSYEKL. This CDR3 contains 14 residues. With 0 bases removed from V and 4 bases from J, the gap between germline ends came to 10 bases. Template material for amplifying TCR beta CDR3 regions consisted of RNA transcripts. HTBI primers were employed in a first-round RT-PCR of the TCR CDR3. TCRdb fed the multiplex PCR reads into MiXCR, producing one record per CDR3 protein. The sample holds fewer than 650,000 distinct CDR3 sequences; about 15% are singletons and the top ten take 11% to 15%. General study results and limits: Most thyroid clonotypes with frequency above 0.001 were detected in blood. Ophthalmopathy, as predicted by the model, came a median roughly 6.8 months after the prediction.

Graves' hyperthyroidism was deemed stable given no ophthalmopathy progression within 18 months. A word on this clonotype: Its antigen is unknown.

The clonotype was recovered from a middle-aged woman with Graves' hyperthyroidism. The chain combines TRBV4-1 with TRBJ2-7; D is possibly TRBD2 (5 bases). The specimen sequenced was blood. CDR3 loop: CASSQDEDFYEQYF. The CDR3 DNA reads as TGCGCCAGCAGCCAAGATGAGGACTTTTACGAGCAGTACTTC.